Listed below are T cell receptor beta chains from one sample, sequenced in a study of T cell changes during pregnancy in multiple sclerosis. The assay was immunoSEQ multiplex PCR, and TCRdb's table has in-frame clones only and misses some. This sample has tens of thousands of clones, with nearly 95% found just once. Sequenced material: peripheral blood, taken in the second trimester of pregnancy. Receptors were obtained from a female donor with multiple sclerosis, enrolled in a pregnancy study. The CDR3 runs from the conserved cysteine through the conserved F or W. The order of the fields is D gene, V gene, J gene, clone size, CDR3 DNA, CDR3 protein. The D gene is left open where the match is weak. Not every row has a clone size; where given, it reads once, few, many or a size class.

d_call: .; v_call: TRBV18; j_call: TRBJ2-2; clone_size: once; cdr3_nt: TGTGCCAGCTCACCGTATGTACGGGGGTCGAACACCGGGGAGCTGTTTTTT; cdr3_aa: CASSPYVRGSNTGELFF
d_call: TRBD1; v_call: TRBV11-2; j_call: TRBJ1-2; clone_size: .; cdr3_nt: TGTGCCAGCAGCTTAGAGTCTAAGGACCGACTGGACAGGGCTGGCGGCTACACCTTC; cdr3_aa: CASSLESKDRLDRAGGYTF
d_call: TRBD2; v_call: TRBV11-2; j_call: TRBJ2-3; clone_size: once; cdr3_nt: TGTGCCAGCAGCCGACCGGAGCGGGGACTGACAGATACGCAGTATTTT; cdr3_aa: CASSRPERGLTDTQYF
d_call: TRBD2; v_call: TRBV27; j_call: TRBJ2-1; clone_size: once; cdr3_nt: TGTGCCAGCAGTTTATCGGGACTAGCGGGAGTGTACAATGAGCAGTTCTTC; cdr3_aa: CASSLSGLAGVYNEQFF
d_call: .; v_call: TRBV30; j_call: TRBJ1-2; clone_size: many; cdr3_nt: TGTGCCTGGAGTGTACTTGTAGGGGGTAAAGGCTACACCTTC; cdr3_aa: CAWSVLVGGKGYTF
d_call: TRBD1; v_call: TRBV5-5; j_call: TRBJ1-1; clone_size: .; cdr3_nt: TGTGCCAGCAGCTTTTCGGGACAGGGGGACACTGAAGCTTTCTTT; cdr3_aa: CASSFSGQGDTEAFF
d_call: .; v_call: TRBV7-9; j_call: TRBJ2-3; clone_size: .; cdr3_nt: TGTGCCAGCAGCCGGGACTGGGTGACAGATACGCAGTATTTT; cdr3_aa: CASSRDWVTDTQYF
d_call: .; v_call: TRBV7-6; j_call: TRBJ1-3; clone_size: .; cdr3_nt: TGTGCCAGCAGCTTAGGCGGCAGGGGATCTGGAAACACCATATATTTT; cdr3_aa: CASSLGGRGSGNTIYF
d_call: TRBD1; v_call: TRBV19; j_call: TRBJ1-1; clone_size: once; cdr3_nt: TGTGCCAGTAGTACCTCGGCCATAGGACAGGCTCGAGCTTTCTTT; cdr3_aa: CASSTSAIGQARAFF
d_call: TRBD2; v_call: TRBV7-8; j_call: TRBJ2-1; clone_size: .; cdr3_nt: TGTGCCAGCAGCTTCTCTAGCGGGTTTTACAATGAGCAGTTCTTC; cdr3_aa: CASSFSSGFYNEQFF
d_call: .; v_call: TRBV4-1; j_call: TRBJ2-7; clone_size: .; cdr3_nt: TGCGCCAGCAGCCAAGAGGAAGGATCAGGGGCCTACGAGCAGTACTTC; cdr3_aa: CASSQEEGSGAYEQYF
d_call: .; v_call: TRBV7-2; j_call: TRBJ1-1; clone_size: .; cdr3_nt: TGTGCCAGCAGCTTAAGTACCGGTCCGTTGAACACTGAAGCTTTCTTT; cdr3_aa: CASSLSTGPLNTEAFF
d_call: .; v_call: TRBV28; j_call: TRBJ2-7; clone_size: once; cdr3_nt: TGTGCCAGCAGTTTGAGTTCCCCCTACGAGCAGTACTTC; cdr3_aa: CASSLSSPYEQYF
d_call: TRBD1; v_call: TRBV6-5; j_call: TRBJ2-7; clone_size: .; cdr3_nt: TGTGCCAGCAACAGGGGCCACGAGCAGTACTTC; cdr3_aa: CASNRGHEQYF
d_call: .; v_call: TRBV18; j_call: TRBJ1-2; clone_size: .; cdr3_nt: TGTGCCAGCTCACCGGGGGGTCCGGGAGCCCTCTATGGCTACACCTTC; cdr3_aa: CASSPGGPGALYGYTF
d_call: .; v_call: TRBV28; j_call: TRBJ1-4; clone_size: .; cdr3_nt: TGTGCCAGCAGTTCAGAGGACAGATATAATGAAAAACTGTTTTTT; cdr3_aa: CASSSEDRYNEKLFF
d_call: .; v_call: TRBV7-9; j_call: TRBJ2-3; clone_size: .; cdr3_nt: TGTGCCAGCAGCTCTACATCGCAGGGTGCAGATACGCAGTATTTT; cdr3_aa: CASSSTSQGADTQYF
d_call: .; v_call: TRBV14; j_call: TRBJ2-6; clone_size: .; cdr3_nt: TGTGCCAGCAGCCAAGATCGGTACAGCCCCTCTGGGGCCAACGTCCTGACTTTC; cdr3_aa: CASSQDRYSPSGANVLTF
d_call: .; v_call: TRBV7-2; j_call: TRBJ2-1; clone_size: .; cdr3_nt: TGTGCCAGCAGCTTACCCATGGGGAGCGGTAACAATGAGCAGTTCTTC; cdr3_aa: CASSLPMGSGNNEQFF
d_call: .; v_call: TRBV5-1; j_call: TRBJ2-5; clone_size: .; cdr3_nt: TGCGCCAGCAGCGCGGGTCCCTCAGAAGAGACCCAGTACTTC; cdr3_aa: CASSAGPSEETQYF
d_call: TRBD1; v_call: TRBV5-5; j_call: TRBJ1-1; clone_size: .; cdr3_nt: TGTGCCAGCAGCCCAATCCCCGGGACAGCGCACACTGAAGCTTTCTTT; cdr3_aa: CASSPIPGTAHTEAFF
d_call: TRBD1; v_call: TRBV30; j_call: TRBJ2-4; clone_size: .; cdr3_nt: TGTGCCTGGCGGCCTAATATCCGGGACAGGGGGCGTTTCGTGGCCAAAAACATTCAGTACTTC; cdr3_aa: CAWRPNIRDRGRFVAKNIQYF
d_call: TRBD2; v_call: TRBV5-5; j_call: TRBJ2-1; clone_size: .; cdr3_nt: TGTGCCAGCAGCTTGAAGGCGGGAGAACATGTCTACAATGAGCAGTTCTTC; cdr3_aa: CASSLKAGEHVYNEQFF
d_call: .; v_call: TRBV27; j_call: TRBJ1-2; clone_size: once; cdr3_nt: TGTGCCAGCAGTCCTCTTGGGAGTGCTTATAACTATGGCTACACCTTC; cdr3_aa: CASSPLGSAYNYGYTF
d_call: TRBD2; v_call: TRBV13; j_call: TRBJ2-2; clone_size: .; cdr3_nt: TGTGCCAGCAGCTTGACCTCGGGACTAGCGGTTAAGAACACCGGGGAGCTGTTTTTT; cdr3_aa: CASSLTSGLAVKNTGELFF
d_call: .; v_call: TRBV27; j_call: TRBJ1-1; clone_size: .; cdr3_nt: TGTGCCAGCAGTTCTTGGGCCAGGAACACTGAAGCTTTCTTT; cdr3_aa: CASSSWARNTEAFF
d_call: .; v_call: TRBV10-1; j_call: TRBJ1-2; clone_size: .; cdr3_nt: TGCGCCAGCAGTGAAGCCCTGGAGCCCCTCTATGGCTACACCTTC; cdr3_aa: CASSEALEPLYGYTF
d_call: .; v_call: TRBV5-6; j_call: TRBJ2-7; clone_size: once; cdr3_nt: TGTGCCAGCAGCGACCAAACGACTAGCTACGAGCAGTACTTC; cdr3_aa: CASSDQTTSYEQYF
d_call: .; v_call: TRBV4-1; j_call: TRBJ2-1; clone_size: .; cdr3_nt: TGCGCCAGCAGCCAAGGGTCTTACAGTATCAATGAGCAGTTCTTC; cdr3_aa: CASSQGSYSINEQFF
d_call: TRBD1; v_call: TRBV15; j_call: TRBJ1-4; clone_size: .; cdr3_nt: TGTGCCACCAGCCCTCCACCGACAGGGACTAATGAAAAACTGTTTTTT; cdr3_aa: CATSPPPTGTNEKLFF